This T cell receptor beta chain was sequenced in a study of cytomegalovirus exposure and HLA in healthy donors. The PCR made use of 60 Vbeta and 13 Jbeta primers. Some clones are missing from TCRdb's copy, which holds only in-frame ones; the method was immunoSEQ multiplex PCR. The table has 90,000 to 150,000 clones, 63% seen once; the top ten hold more than 8%. Germline CDR1 SGHRS, CDR2 YFSETQ. The V end was cut by 4 bases, the J end by 8 bases, with 12 bases between. CDR3 length: 12 amino acids. The receptor comes from a man aged 40-50 years in good health and CMV-seropositive. Material: PBMCs. This chain uses TRBV5-1 with TRBJ1-2, with a possible D match to TRBD1 (6 bases). The CDR3 region has the DNA TGCGCCAGCAGCGTCGACAGGCAAGGCTACACCTTC. Its protein product is CASSVDRQGYTF.